Below, 28 T cell receptor beta chains from the same sample are listed, as sequenced in a study of T-cell memory formation after mild COVID-19 (dated by TCRdb to the early 2020s). Libraries were prepared through 5' RACE. Sequencer: Illumina NovaSeq 6000. Starting from the raw public reads, TCRdb applied fastp trimming at Q25, assembled clones with MiXCR and retained in-frame beta chains. Entries that share a CDR3 protein sequence are merged under the most common genes and DNA. This sample gives a few hundred thousand distinct CDR3 sequences in total; approximately 7.6% of them show up just once. The ten biggest clones cover about 20% of the sample. Specimen: PBMCs or a T cell subset sorted from them (not recorded which). The origin of the receptors is a young man who had mild COVID-19 (a few samples of this study predate the infection). The sample titles of this study are shuffled in the database, so cell type and time point are left out; the donor was told from shared clones.

Concerning this clonotype itself: Without the conserved terminal phenylalanine or tryptophan, this CDR3 likely stems from a read error. The J gene is TRBJ2-1, the V gene TRBV24-1; the D is unclear. Germline CDR1 KGHDR, CDR2 SFDVKD. CDR3 size: 16 residues. Trimming pared 3 bases from V and 0 bases from J, leaving 11 bases between. The CDR3 loop is CATSDSDGASYNEQFY. The DNA for the CDR3 is TGTGCCACCAGTGATAGTGACGGAGCCTCCTACAATGAGCAGTTCTAC.

This clonotype was picked up a small number of times. The J gene is TRBJ2-3, the V gene TRBV7-2, with TRBD2 matching over 8 bases. The CDR3 is 17 residues long. V gave up 4 bases and J gave up 2 bases; unmatched junction bases: 11. CDR1 is SGHTA, CDR2 FQGNSA, per germline. The CDR3 sequence is CASSSPRSGGTTDTQYF. The CDR3 bases are TGTGCCAGCAGCTCCCCTCGGAGCGGGGGCACCACAGATACGCAGTATTTT.

In its sample, this clonotype was seen a few times. The chain links TRBV7-3 to TRBJ2-3, with D hard to call. Germline CDR1 reads SGHTA; CDR2 reads FQGTGA. CDR3 length: 12 amino acids. V lost 6 bases and J lost 6, with 10 bases in between. CDR3 protein: CASSRAGDTQYF. DNA for the CDR3: TGTGCCAGCAGTCGAGCTGGGGATACGCAGTATTTT.

This clonotype was seen ten or more times. The chain links TRBV5-4 to TRBJ1-2; the match to TRBD1 covers 11 bases. Germline trimming cut 4 bases from V and 3 bases from J; bases unmatched to any gene: 8. This CDR3 spans 16 amino acids. Germline CDR1 is SGHNT and CDR2 is YYREEE (reference sequence). The CDR3: CASSPGTGGLDYGYTF. DNA of the CDR3: TGTGCCAGCAGCCCGGGGACAGGGGGTTTGGACTATGGCTACACCTTC.

The chain uses TRBV27 and TRBJ2-7, with D possibly TRBD1 on 5 matching bases. Looked up from germline, CDR1 is MNHEY and CDR2 is SMNVEV (reference sequence). CDR3 size: 14 residues. Deletions cut 3 bases from V and 4 bases from J, with 13 bases between. The CDR3 protein is CASSFGPGAYEQYF. The CDR3 nucleotides read TGTGCCAGCAGTTTCGGACCTGGGGCTTACGAGCAGTACTTC.

This clonotype was seen more than once but under ten times. The rearrangement uses TRBV7-6 and TRBJ2-7, with a possible D match to TRBD1 (5 bases). Between the trimmed V and J ends, which lost 4 bases and 3 bases, there was a span of 10 bases. The CDR3 is 13 residues long. Germline V gene sequence: CDR1 SGHVS, CDR2 FNYEAQ. CDR3 protein: CASSSTTGYEQYF. CDR3 DNA: TGTGCCAGCAGCTCCACAACAGGCTACGAGCAGTACTTC.

This clonotype has only a few counts. The CDR3 DNA reads as TGTGCCAGCAGAACAGACAGGGGGCTCGACGAGCAGTACGTC. Translated: CASRTDRGLDEQYV. V and J are TRBV2 and TRBJ2-7, with 10 bases matching TRBD1. From germline, CDR1 is SNHLY and CDR2 FYNNEI. The CDR3 totals 14 residues. Trimming removed 6 bases from V and 5 bases from J; junction bases left unmatched: 7.

The gene calls are TRBV12-5 and TRBJ1-1; D possibly corresponds to TRBD1 (6 bases). V was cut by 4 bases and J by 2 bases, with 8 bases left in between. Per germline, CDR1 LGHNT and CDR2 FRNRAP. CDR3 length: 13 residues. The CDR3 DNA reads TGTGCTAGTGGTTCACAGGGTAACACTGAAGCTTTCTTT. Its protein product is CASGSQGNTEAFF.

V is TRBV6-1 and J is TRBJ1-1, with D tentatively TRBD1 (6 bases). This CDR3 is built from 15 residues. Germline-derived CDR1 and CDR2 are MNHNS and SASEGT. Between the trimmed V and J ends, which lost 3 bases and 0 bases, there was a span of 11 bases. The CDR3 loop is CASSDYGQLNTEAFF. Here the CDR3 DNA reads TGTGCCAGCAGTGACTACGGACAGTTGAACACTGAAGCTTTCTTT.

This clonotype has a handful of counts. The gene calls are TRBV5-1 and TRBJ2-3, with D perhaps TRBD2 (6 bases). Per the germline V gene, CDR1 is SGHRS and CDR2 is YFSETQ. The V end lost 5 bases, the J end lost 1 base, and 11 bases lay between the germline ends. CDR3 length equals 14 residues. As DNA, the CDR3 is TGCGCCAGCAGAAGGGAGGAGGGCACAGATACGCAGTATTTT. It encodes CASRREEGTDTQYF.

This clonotype was counted many times. V usage is TRBV4-2 and J usage is TRBJ1-2; unclear D gene. This CDR3 contains 21 residues. Between the trimmed V and J ends, which lost 0 bases and 2 bases, there was a span of 28 bases. From germline, CDR1 is LGHNA and CDR2 YNFKEQ. DNA for the CDR3: TGTGCCAGCAGCCAAGAAGAGGTTTTGAGAGGTCAGGCCGTCGTCAACTATGGCTACACCTTC. Its translation is CASSQEEVLRGQAVVNYGYTF.

This sequence joins TRBV6-5 and TRBJ2-2; no definite D call. Germline V lookup: CDR1 MNHEY, CDR2 SVGAGI. Deletions cut 1 base from V and 0 bases from J, with 3 bases between. The CDR3 consists of 14 residues. CDR3 DNA: TGTGCCAGCAGTTACTTGGCGAACACCGGGGAGCTGTTTTTT. This codes for CASSYLANTGELFF.

This clonotype was observed many times. The V call is TRBV7-2, the J call TRBJ1-4; D is perhaps TRBD1 (5 bases). This CDR3 has 14 residues. V was shortened by 5 bases and J by 5 bases, with 12 bases between the two germline ends. CDR1 and CDR2 from the germline V gene are SGHTA and FQGNSA. The CDR3 loop reads CASSPTRGNEKLFF. In DNA form, the CDR3 reads TGTGCCAGCAGCCCAACGCGGGGGAATGAAAAACTGTTTTTT.

This clonotype was seen ten or more times. The chain uses TRBV5-1 and TRBJ2-5, with 7 bases fitting TRBD2. CDR1 and CDR2 from the germline V gene are SGHRS and YFSETQ. This CDR3 has 15 amino acids. The V segment lost 0 bases and the J segment 3 bases; nucleotides outside the gene matches: 5. The CDR3 DNA sequence: TGCGCCAGCAGCTTGGACGGGACTACCGAAGAGACCCAGTACTTC. Amino acid sequence: CASSLDGTTEETQYF.

This clonotype turned up a few times. The chain joins TRBV20-1 to TRBJ2-7, with D maybe TRBD2 (5 bases). This CDR3 contains 9 residues. Germline assignment: CDR1 DFQATT and CDR2 SNEGSKA (reference sequence). The CDR3 region has the DNA TGCGATCCACGGGGCGAGCAGTACGTC. Translation: CDPRGEQYV.

This clonotype turned up a few times. This chain connects TRBV7-9 to TRBJ2-2; D gene uncertain. CDR3 size: 13 residues. With 5 bases removed from V and 6 bases from J, the gap between germline ends came to 10 bases. Germline CDR1 is SEHNR and CDR2 is FQNEAQ (reference sequence). In DNA form, the CDR3 reads TGTGCCAGCAGCCCGCAGGCGGCCGGGGAGCTGTTTTTT. This gives the protein CASSPQAAGELFF.

A few counts support this clonotype. This chain uses TRBV10-3 with TRBJ2-7, with 9 bases identical to TRBD1. CDR1 ENHRY and CDR2 SYGVKD come from the germline V gene. V lost 10 bases to trimming and J lost 3 bases; unmatched junction nucleotides: 10. The CDR3 covers 14 residues. DNA for the CDR3: TGTGCCACGGCGGGACAGGGTTCTCGCTACGAGCAGTACGTC. Amino acids: CATAGQGSRYEQYV.

This clonotype was picked up a small number of times. This chain connects TRBV29-1 to TRBJ1-1; a possible D gene is TRBD1 (6 bases). The CDR3 covers 13 residues. V was cut by 5 bases and J by 7 bases, with 17 bases left in between. From germline, CDR1 is SQVTM and CDR2 ANQGSEA. DNA for the CDR3: TGCAGCGTTCAATGGACAGAAGAAAGTGAAGCTTTCTTT. It encodes CSVQWTEESEAFF. The complete variable domain, with remaining parts taken from reference TRBV29-1 and TRBJ1-1, reads SAVISQKPSRDICQRGTSLTIQCQVDSQVTMMFWYRQQPGQSLTLIATANQGSEATYESGFVIDKFPISRPNLTFSTLTVSNMSPEDSSIYLCSVQWTEESEAFFGQGTRLTVV.

The chain's CDR3 is CASTPRRTSGGNEQFF. CDR3 bases: TGCGCCAGCACCCCTCGGAGGACTAGCGGGGGTAATGAGCAGTTCTTC. This rearrangement joins TRBV5-1 to TRBJ2-1, with 13 positions matching TRBD2. Germline V lookup: CDR1 SGHRS, CDR2 YFSETQ. CDR3 size: 16 residues. Trimming removed 6 bases from V and 7 bases from J; junction bases left unmatched: 10.

This clonotype was recorded a few times. As DNA, the CDR3 is TGTGCCAGCAGCTTCCCGTCAGGGGGATCAAACACCGGGGAGCTGTTTTTT. It yields the protein CASSFPSGGSNTGELFF. The rearrangement links TRBV7-9 to TRBJ2-2; 7 nucleotides match TRBD1. Germline V gives CDR1 SEHNR, CDR2 FQNEAQ (reference sequence). The CDR3 has 17 residues. V shed 3 bases, J shed 2 bases, and the junction held 9 bases outside the gene matches.

The chain has TRBV5-1 and TRBJ2-2; no firm D call. The germline V gene encodes CDR1 SGHRS and CDR2 YFSETQ. CDR3 length equals 14 residues. Trimming stripped 0 bases from V and 5 bases from J, with 8 bases between. The CDR3 region has the DNA TGCGCCAGCAGCTTGGCCGGGCATACCGGGGAGCTGTTTTTT. Translation: CASSLAGHTGELFF.

V usage is TRBV2 and J usage is TRBJ1-1; D gene uncertain. The ends were cut back, 0 bases at V and 4 bases at J, with 6 bases in the middle. The germline V gene has CDR1 SNHLY and CDR2 FYNNEI. The CDR3 length is 13 residues. CDR3 sequence: CASSEAVGTEAFF. CDR3 coding DNA: TGTGCCAGCAGTGAAGCGGTCGGCACTGAAGCTTTCTTT.

The chain carries TRBV7-3 and TRBJ2-1; possible D gene TRBD1, 6 bases. Deletions cut 5 bases from V and 4 bases from J, with 15 bases between. The CDR3 totals 15 residues. In germline, CDR1 is SGHTA, CDR2 FQGTGA. The chain's CDR3 is CASSHRTDVYNEQFF. CDR3 DNA sequence: TGTGCCAGCAGCCACAGGACAGACGTATACAATGAGCAGTTCTTC.

This clonotype was detected a few times. This chain joins TRBV18 and TRBJ1-4; possible D gene TRBD1, 6 bases. From germline, CDR1 is KGHSH and CDR2 LQKENI. There are 14 residues in the CDR3. V shed 4 bases and J shed 7 bases, with 13 bases lying between them. The CDR3 DNA follows: TGTGCCAGCTCACTTCCGGGGGCGACTGAAAAACTGTTTTTT. Translated: CASSLPGATEKLFF.

This clonotype was observed a few times. The V gene is TRBV18, the J gene TRBJ2-2; TRBD1 aligns across 7 bases. CDR1 and CDR2 (germline): KGHSH, LQKENI. The CDR3 spans 14 residues. V lost 3 bases to trimming and J lost 5 bases; unmatched junction nucleotides: 3. CDR3 sequence: CASSPSTGTGELFF. CDR3 DNA: TGTGCCAGCTCACCCTCGACAGGGACCGGGGAGCTGTTTTTT.

The table lists this clonotype with a few counts. This chain uses TRBV7-2 with TRBJ2-1, with TRBD2 matching 7 bases. Germline CDR1 and CDR2: SGHTA and FQGNSA. Trimming at V came to 4 bases and at J to 7 bases, leaving 4 bases not matched to a gene. The CDR3 is made up of 13 amino acids. The CDR3 region has the DNA TGTGCCAGCAGCTATGGGGGAGGGAATGAGCAGTTCTTC. It translates to CASSYGGGNEQFF.

This clonotype has more than one count but fewer than ten. The chain carries TRBV12-3 or TRBV12-4 and TRBJ2-2; perhaps TRBD2 as D (5 bases). The CDR3 consists of 15 residues. Trimming stripped 10 bases from V and 0 bases from J, with 15 bases between. The CDR3 region is CATPVASSNTGELFF. The CDR3 region has the DNA TGTGCCACCCCGGTGGCTAGCTCGAACACCGGGGAGCTGTTTTTT.

This clonotype was observed a few times. J is TRBJ2-2 and V is TRBV4-1; the match to TRBD1 covers 8 bases. After removal of 3 bases from V and 3 bases from J, the junction contained 12 bases not matched to a gene. The CDR3 covers 18 residues. CDR1 is MGHRA and CDR2 is YSYEKL in the germline V gene. This CDR3 is CASSQEPGQASYTGELFF. In DNA form, the CDR3 reads TGCGCCAGCAGCCAGGAGCCGGGACAGGCTTCATACACCGGGGAGCTGTTTTTT.